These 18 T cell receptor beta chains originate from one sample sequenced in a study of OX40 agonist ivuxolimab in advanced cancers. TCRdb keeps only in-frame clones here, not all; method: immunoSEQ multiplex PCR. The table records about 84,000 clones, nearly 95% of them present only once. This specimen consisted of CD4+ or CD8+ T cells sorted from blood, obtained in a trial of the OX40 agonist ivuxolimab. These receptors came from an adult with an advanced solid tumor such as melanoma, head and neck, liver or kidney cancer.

CDR3 sequence: CASSQEGGELQETQYF. DNA for the CDR3: TGTGCCAGCAGCCAAGAGGGGGGGGAGTTACAAGAGACCCAGTACTTC. V gene TRBV4-2 combines with J gene TRBJ2-5; TRBD2 matches 7 bases. Per the germline V gene, CDR1 is LGHNA and CDR2 is YNFKEQ. This CDR3 has 16 amino acids. The ends lost 0 bases at V and 2 bases at J; junction bases unmatched: 6.

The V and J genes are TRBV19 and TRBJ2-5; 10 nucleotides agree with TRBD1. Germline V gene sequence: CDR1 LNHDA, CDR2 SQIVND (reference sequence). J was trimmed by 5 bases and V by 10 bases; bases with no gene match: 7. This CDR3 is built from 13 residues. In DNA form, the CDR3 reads TGTGCCACCAGGGACAGGGGTTCCGAGACCCAGTACTTC. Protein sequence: CATRDRGSETQYF.

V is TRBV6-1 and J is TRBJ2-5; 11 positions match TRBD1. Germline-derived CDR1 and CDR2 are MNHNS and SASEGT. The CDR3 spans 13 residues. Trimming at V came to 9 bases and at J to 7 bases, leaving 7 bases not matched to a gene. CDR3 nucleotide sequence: TGTGCCAGTGAGGACAGGGGGCTGGGGACCCAGTACTTC. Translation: CASEDRGLGTQYF.

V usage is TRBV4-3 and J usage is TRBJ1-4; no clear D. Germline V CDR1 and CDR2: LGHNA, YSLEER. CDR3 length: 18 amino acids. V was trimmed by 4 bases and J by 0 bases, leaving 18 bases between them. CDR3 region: CASSPKTGYYATNEKLFF. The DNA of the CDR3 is TGCGCCAGCAGCCCCAAAACCGGGTATTATGCAACTAATGAAAAACTGTTTTTT.

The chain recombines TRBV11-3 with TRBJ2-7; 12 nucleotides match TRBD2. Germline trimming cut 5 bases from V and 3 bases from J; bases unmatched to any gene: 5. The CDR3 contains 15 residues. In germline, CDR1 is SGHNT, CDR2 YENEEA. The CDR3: CASSPSGRADYEQYF. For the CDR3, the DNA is TGTGCCAGCAGCCCTAGCGGGAGGGCCGACTACGAGCAGTACTTC.

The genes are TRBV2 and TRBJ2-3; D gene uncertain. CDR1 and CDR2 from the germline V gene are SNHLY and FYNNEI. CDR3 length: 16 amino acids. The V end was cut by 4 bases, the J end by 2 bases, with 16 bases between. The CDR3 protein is CASSALADPFTDTQYF. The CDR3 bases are TGTGCCAGCAGTGCCCTGGCGGACCCTTTCACAGATACGCAGTATTTT.

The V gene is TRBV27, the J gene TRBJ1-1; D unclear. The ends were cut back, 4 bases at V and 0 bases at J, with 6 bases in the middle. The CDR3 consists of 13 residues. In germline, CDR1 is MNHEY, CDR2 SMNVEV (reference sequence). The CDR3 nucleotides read TGTGCCAGCAGTTATAAGTTGAACACTGAAGCTTTCTTT. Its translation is CASSYKLNTEAFF.

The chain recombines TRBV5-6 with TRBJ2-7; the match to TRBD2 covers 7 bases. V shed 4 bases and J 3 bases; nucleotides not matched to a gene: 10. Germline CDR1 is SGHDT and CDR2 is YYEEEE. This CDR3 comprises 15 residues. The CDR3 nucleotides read TGTGCCAGCAGCGGGGGGAGGGTAGGTCTCTACGAGCAGTACTTC. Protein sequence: CASSGGRVGLYEQYF.

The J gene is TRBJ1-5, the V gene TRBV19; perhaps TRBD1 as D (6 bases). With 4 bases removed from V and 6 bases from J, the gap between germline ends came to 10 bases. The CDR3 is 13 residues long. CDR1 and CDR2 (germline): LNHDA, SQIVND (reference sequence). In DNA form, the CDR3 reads TGTGCCAGTAGTACAGGAGGGGGTCAGCCCCAGCATTTT. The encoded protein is CASSTGGGQPQHF. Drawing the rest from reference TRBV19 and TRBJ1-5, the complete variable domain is DGGITQSPKYLFRKEGQNVTLSCEQNLNHDAMYWYRQDPGQGLRLIYYSQIVNDFQKGDIAEGYSVSREKKESFPLTVTSAQKNPTAFYLCASSTGGGQPQHFGDGTRLSIL.

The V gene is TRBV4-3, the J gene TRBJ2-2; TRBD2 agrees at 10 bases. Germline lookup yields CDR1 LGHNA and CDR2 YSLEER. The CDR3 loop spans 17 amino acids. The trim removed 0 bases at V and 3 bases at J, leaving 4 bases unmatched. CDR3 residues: CASSQESGLAYTGELFF. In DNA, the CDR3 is TGCGCCAGCAGCCAAGAGTCGGGACTAGCGTACACCGGGGAGCTGTTTTTT.

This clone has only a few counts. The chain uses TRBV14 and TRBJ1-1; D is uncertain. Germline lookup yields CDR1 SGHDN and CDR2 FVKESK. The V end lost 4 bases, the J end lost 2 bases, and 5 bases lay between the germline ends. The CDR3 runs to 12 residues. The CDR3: CASSRANTEAFF. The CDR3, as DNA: TGTGCCAGCAGCCGTGCAAACACTGAAGCTTTCTTT.

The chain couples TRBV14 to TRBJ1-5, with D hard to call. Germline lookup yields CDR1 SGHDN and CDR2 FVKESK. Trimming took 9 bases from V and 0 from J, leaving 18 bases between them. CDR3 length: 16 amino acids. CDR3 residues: CARAYGPSNSNQPQHF. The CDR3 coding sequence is TGTGCCAGGGCTTATGGGCCGTCCAATAGCAATCAGCCCCAGCATTTT.

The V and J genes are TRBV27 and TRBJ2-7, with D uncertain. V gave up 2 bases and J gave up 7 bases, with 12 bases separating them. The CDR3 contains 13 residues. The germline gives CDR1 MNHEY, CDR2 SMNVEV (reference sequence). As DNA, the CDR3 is TGTGCCAGCAGTTTAGTGGGGTTACGGGAGCAGTACTTC. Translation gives CASSLVGLREQYF.

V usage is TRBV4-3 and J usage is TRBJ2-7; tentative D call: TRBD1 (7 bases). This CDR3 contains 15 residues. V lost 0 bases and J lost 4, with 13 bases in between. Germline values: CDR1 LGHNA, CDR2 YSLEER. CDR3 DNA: TGCGCCAGCAGCCAAGACTCGACAGGGAGGTACGAGCAGTACTTC. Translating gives CASSQDSTGRYEQYF.

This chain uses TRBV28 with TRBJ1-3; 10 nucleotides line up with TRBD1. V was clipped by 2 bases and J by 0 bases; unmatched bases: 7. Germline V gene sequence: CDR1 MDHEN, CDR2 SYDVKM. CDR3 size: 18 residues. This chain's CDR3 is CASSLGTGDPLSGNTIYF. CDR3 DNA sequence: TGTGCCAGCAGTTTAGGGACAGGGGACCCTCTCTCTGGAAACACCATATATTTT. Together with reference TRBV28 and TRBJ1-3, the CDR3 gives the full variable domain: DVKVTQSSRYLVKRTGEKVFLECVQDMDHENMFWYRQDPGLGLRLIYFSYDVKMKEKGDIPEGYSVSREKKERFSLILESASTNQTSMYLCASSLGTGDPLSGNTIYFGEGSWLTVV.

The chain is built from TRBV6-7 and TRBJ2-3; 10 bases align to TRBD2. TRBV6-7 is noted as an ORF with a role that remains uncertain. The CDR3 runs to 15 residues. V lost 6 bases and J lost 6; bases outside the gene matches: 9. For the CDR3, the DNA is TGTGCCAGCAGAAACTCTAGCGGGGGTTATGATACGCAGTATTTT. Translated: CASRNSSGGYDTQYF.

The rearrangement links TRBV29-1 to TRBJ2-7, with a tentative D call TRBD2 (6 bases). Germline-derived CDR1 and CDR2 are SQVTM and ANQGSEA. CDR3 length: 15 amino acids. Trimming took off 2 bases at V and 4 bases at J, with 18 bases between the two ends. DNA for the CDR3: TGCAGCGTTGAATCCCCCACGGGGGTTGAATACGAGCAGTACTTC. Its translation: CSVESPTGVEYEQYF.

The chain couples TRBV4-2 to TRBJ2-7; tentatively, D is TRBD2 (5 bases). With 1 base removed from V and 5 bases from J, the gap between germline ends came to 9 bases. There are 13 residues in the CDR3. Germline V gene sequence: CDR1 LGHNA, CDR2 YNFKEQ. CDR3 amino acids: CASSQGFGDEQYF. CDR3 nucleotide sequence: TGTGCCAGCAGCCAAGGATTCGGGGACGAGCAGTACTTC.